These 23 T cell receptor beta chains share one sample of origin, sequenced in a study of T cells in women clearing cervical HPV infection. The method was immunoSEQ multiplex PCR; TCRdb's version includes in-frame clones alone and lacks a portion of them. Its table records 20,000 or so clones. The sequencing input was blood buffy coat. Every receptor here comes from a woman between 18 and 75 years old with a cervical HPV16 infection that either progressed to CIN3+ or cleared (not recorded which).

Of note for this clone: The CDR3 goes on 3 residues after the read ends, and that part is filled in from the germline J gene. This rearrangement joins TRBV7-3 to TRBJ2-1; either TRBD1 or TRBD2 may fit D (5 bases each). The CDR3 totals 14 residues. Germline loops: CDR1 SGHTA, CDR2 FQGTGA. V was trimmed by 2 bases and J by 9 bases, leaving 14 bases between them. The sequenced CDR3 bases are TGTGCCAGCAGCTTACGAAAAAGGGGAGTTGAG. Its protein is CASSLRKRGVE. The CDR3 in its entirety is CASSLRKRGVEQFF.

As to this clone: The CDR3 is cut off 3 residues early in the read; its end comes from the germline J gene. The chain employs TRBV7-6 and TRBJ2-5; tentatively, D is TRBD2 (6 bases). Looked up from germline, CDR1 is SGHVS and CDR2 is FNYEAQ. This CDR3 spans 14 amino acids. V lost 5 bases and J lost 5, with 15 bases in between. The DNA read from the CDR3 is TGTGCCAGCAGCCCTCCGGGGGATTGGGAGACC. This codes for CASSPPGDWET. The CDR3, in full, reads CASSPPGDWETQYF.

Regarding this clone: The read terminates 3 residues ahead of where the CDR3 ends, so the germline J gene completes it. J is TRBJ1-5 and V is TRBV6-2 or TRBV6-3; D gene unclear. Trimming took off 1 base at V and 8 bases at J, with 9 bases between the two ends. The length of the CDR3 is 13 residues. CDR1 is MNHEY and CDR2 is SVGEGT in the germline V gene. The CDR3 DNA, read in part, is TGTGCCAGCAGTTACTTCGGTCGGGAGCCC. This gives the protein CASSYFGREP. Given in full, the CDR3 is CASSYFGREPQHF.

Turning to this clone: The read terminates 3 residues before the CDR3 end, so the remaining end is supplied by the germline J gene. The genes are TRBV27 and TRBJ2-7; the match to TRBD1 covers 9 bases. The germline V gene has CDR1 MNHEY and CDR2 SMNVEV (reference sequence). V trimming: 4 bases; J trimming: 4 bases; junction bases outside the gene matches: 5. The CDR3 contains 14 residues. Here the CDR3 reads CASSSRQGGYEQYF. Incomplete CDR3 DNA: TGTGCCAGCAGTTCGCGACAGGGGGGGTACGAG.

About this clone itself: The read falls 3 residues short of the CDR3 end, and the missing part is taken from the germline J gene. The V gene is TRBV18, the J gene TRBJ2-1, with D possibly TRBD1 on 5 matching bases. Trimming removed 3 bases at V and 0 bases at J, with 9 bases between. CDR1 and CDR2 from the germline V gene are KGHSH and LQKENI. There are 15 residues in the CDR3. The CDR3 loop reads CASSPTQGSYNEQFF. The sequenced part of the CDR3 DNA is TGTGCCAGCTCACCTACTCAGGGCTCCTACAATGAG.

Note on this clone: The read gets to within 3 residues of the CDR3 end, and the germline J gene fills in the rest. J is TRBJ2-1 and V is TRBV6-1; 10 bases map to TRBD2. Germline V lookup: CDR1 MNHNS, CDR2 SASEGT. The CDR3 consists of 15 residues. Germline trimming cut 1 base from V and 3 bases from J; bases unmatched to any gene: 0. Partial CDR3 DNA: TGTGCCAGCAGTGAAGTAGCGGGAGGCTACAATGAG. It is translated as CASSEVAGGYNE. The whole CDR3 region reads CASSEVAGGYNEQFF.

Comments on this clone: The read stops 3 residues short of the end of the CDR3; the missing end is completed from the germline J gene. V usage is TRBV19 and J usage is TRBJ1-1; 7 bases line up with TRBD1. This CDR3 has 14 amino acids. J lost 0 bases, V lost 5 bases, and 3 bases had no gene match. Germline CDR1 LNHDA, CDR2 SQIVND (reference sequence). The CDR3 sequence is CASSVGQMNTEAFF. Partial CDR3 DNA: TGTGCCAGTAGTGTGGGACAGATGAACACTGAA.

This clone shows up as medium-sized by frequency. Coverage ceases 3 residues before the CDR3 finishes, and the germline J gene fills in the end. The chain joins TRBV19 to TRBJ2-2; D unclear. Germline V CDR1 and CDR2: LNHDA, SQIVND (reference sequence). This CDR3 is built from 11 residues. V lost 7 bases, J lost 6 bases, and 6 bases lay in between. CDR3 region: CASKRSGELFF. Incomplete CDR3 DNA: TGTGCCAGTAAGAGGTCCGGGGAG.

As for this clone: Read sequence stops 3 residues before the CDR3 end, and the germline J gene provides the missing end. V is TRBV5-1 and J is TRBJ1-2; D perhaps matches TRBD1 (5 bases). From germline, CDR1 is SGHRS and CDR2 YFSETQ. CDR3 length: 13 amino acids. Partial CDR3 DNA: TGCGCCAGCAGCCCCTGGGACTTTGGAGGC. It encodes CASSPWDFGG. The full CDR3 protein reads CASSPWDFGGYTF.

As for this clone: The DNA ends 3 residues before the CDR3 does, and the rest of the CDR3 is filled in from the germline J gene. The chain recombines TRBV5-1 with TRBJ2-3; 8 bases fit TRBD2. Per germline, CDR1 SGHRS and CDR2 YFSETQ. There are 16 residues in the CDR3. The junction had 3 bases not matched to a gene; V was cut back by 0 bases and J by 0 bases. Partial CDR3 DNA: TGCGCCAGCAGCTTGGCCTTAGCGGGAAGCACAGATACG. It specifies CASSLALAGSTDT. The complete CDR3 reads CASSLALAGSTDTQYF.

Concerning this clone itself: The CDR3 goes on 3 residues after the read ends, and that part is filled in from the germline J gene. The chain links TRBV29-1 to TRBJ1-1; D remains ambiguous. Germline assignment: CDR1 SQVTM and CDR2 ANQGSEA. This CDR3 comprises 14 residues. The CDR3 reads CSVDGGQSGPEAFF. The sequenced part of the CDR3 DNA is TGCAGCGTTGATGGAGGTCAGTCAGGTCCAGAA.

Comment on this clone: The CDR3 end is not reached by the read, which stops 3 residues before it; the germline J gene fills it in. The genes are TRBV28 and TRBJ1-6; 8 bases match TRBD1. Germline CDR1 and CDR2: MDHEN and SYDVKM. The V and J ends lost 0 bases and 5 bases, in that order; junction bases with no gene match: 0. The CDR3 consists of 15 residues. Here the CDR3 reads CASSLWDRDNSPLHF. CDR3 DNA, as far as it was read: TGTGCCAGCAGTTTATGGGACAGGGATAATTCACCC.

The part of the CDR3 DNA that was read is TGCGCCAGCAGCATACCGGGACAGGGTAGCAATGAG. This codes for CASSIPGQGSNE. In full, the CDR3 is CASSIPGQGSNEQFF. The J gene is TRBJ2-1, the V gene TRBV5-1; 9 nucleotides align to TRBD1. The read terminates 3 residues ahead of where the CDR3 ends, so the germline J gene completes it. V lost 4 bases to trimming and J lost 6 bases; unmatched junction nucleotides: 8. CDR3 size: 15 residues. Looked up from germline, CDR1 is SGHRS and CDR2 is YFSETQ.

Remarks on this clone: The DNA ends 3 residues before the CDR3 does, and the rest of the CDR3 is filled in from the germline J gene. The chain uses TRBV19 and TRBJ2-7; 8 nucleotides line up with TRBD1. The germline V gene encodes CDR1 LNHDA and CDR2 SQIVND (reference sequence). The V and J ends lost 5 bases and 5 bases, in that order; junction bases with no gene match: 5. The CDR3 contains 13 residues. The CDR3 bases that were read are TGTGCCAGTAGTTCCCGGGGACAGGACGAG. Amino acid sequence: CASSSRGQDE. The full-length CDR3 reads as CASSSRGQDEQYF.

A remark on this clone: Coverage ceases 3 residues before the CDR3 finishes, and the germline J gene fills in the end. The chain recombines TRBV20-1 with TRBJ2-2; possibly TRBD1 for D (5 bases). The CDR3 loop spans 16 amino acids. Germline V CDR1 and CDR2: DFQATT, SNEGSKA (reference sequence). V lost 0 bases and J 1 base, leaving 12 bases between the germline ends. The CDR3 region is CSARDLQGLNTGELFF. The part of the CDR3 DNA that was read is TGCAGTGCTAGAGATCTGCAGGGCCTGAACACCGGGGAG.

Concerning this clone itself: The DNA ends 3 residues before the CDR3 does, and the rest of the CDR3 is filled in from the germline J gene. This chain joins TRBV4-1 and TRBJ2-1; no clear D gene. Germline V gives CDR1 MGHRA, CDR2 YSYEKL. With 2 bases removed from V and 4 bases from J, the gap between germline ends came to 15 bases. This CDR3 has 16 residues. This CDR3 is CASSQSFTTIYNEQFF. The sequenced CDR3 bases are TGCGCCAGCAGCCAATCTTTCACCACAATATACAATGAG.

As for this clone: The read terminates 3 residues ahead of where the CDR3 ends, so the germline J gene completes it. The chain uses TRBV6-2 or TRBV6-3 and TRBJ2-7; 7 bases are a match to TRBD1. Germline CDR1 is MNHEY and CDR2 is SVGEGT. The CDR3 is made up of 14 amino acids. The trim removed 4 bases at V and 2 bases at J, leaving 5 bases unmatched. CDR3 amino acids: CASSSTGLTYEQYF. The DNA read from the CDR3 is TGTGCCAGCAGTTCGACAGGGTTGACCTACGAG.

As to this clone: The read terminates 3 residues before the CDR3 end, so the remaining end is supplied by the germline J gene. The chain couples TRBV5-4 to TRBJ2-3; 9 positions match TRBD2. With V trimmed by 4 bases and J by 1 base, 4 bases remained unmatched. From germline, CDR1 is SGHNT and CDR2 YYREEE (reference sequence). This CDR3 contains 15 residues. The CDR3 bases that were read are TGTGCCAGCAGCACCAGGACTAGCGGCACAGATACG. This sequence encodes CASSTRTSGTDT. The full CDR3 protein is CASSTRTSGTDTQYF.

About this clone itself: Read sequence stops 3 residues before the CDR3 end, and the germline J gene provides the missing end. The chain recombines TRBV19 with TRBJ1-5; 7 nucleotides align to TRBD1. CDR1 and CDR2 (germline): LNHDA, SQIVND (reference sequence). With V trimmed by 3 bases and J by 7 bases, 3 bases remained unmatched. This CDR3 has 13 amino acids. The chain's CDR3 is CASSIDRVQPQHF. The DNA read from the CDR3 is TGTGCCAGTAGTATCGACAGGGTCCAGCCC.

Of note for this clone: The read ends 3 residues before the CDR3 terminus; that terminus is restored from the germline J gene. The V gene is TRBV10-3, the J gene TRBJ1-2; D not certain. Per germline, CDR1 ENHRY and CDR2 SYGVKD. V lost 2 bases to trimming and J lost 4 bases, with 8 bases between them. The CDR3 is 13 amino acids. The sequenced CDR3 bases are TGTGCCATCAGTGAGACTCCCCCCTATGGC. It translates to CAISETPPYG. The entire CDR3 sequence reads CAISETPPYGYTF.

To note about this clone: The read halts 3 residues ahead of the CDR3 end, with the missing end drawn from the germline J gene. The chain combines TRBV7-8 with TRBJ2-3, with D uncertain. The CDR3 covers 15 residues. Trimming cost V 5 bases and J 0 bases, with 12 bases left between them. CDR1 is SGHVS, CDR2 FQNEAQ, per germline. Incomplete CDR3 DNA: TGTGCCAGCAGCAGTCGAACATTCAGCACAGATACG. Residues: CASSSRTFSTDT. In full, the CDR3 reads CASSSRTFSTDTQYF. The variable domain in full, completed from reference TRBV7-8 and TRBJ2-3, reads GAGVSQSPRYKVAKRGQDVALRCDPISGHVSLFWYQQALGQGPEFLTYFQNEAQLDKSGLPSDRFFAERPEGSVSTLKIQRTQQEDSAVYLCASSSRTFSTDTQYFGPGTRLTVL.

Comment on this clone: The CDR3 goes on 3 residues after the read ends, and that part is filled in from the germline J gene. V usage is TRBV5-1 and J usage is TRBJ2-5; 9 nucleotides align to TRBD2. V lost 0 bases, J lost 4 bases, and 4 bases stayed unmatched. The CDR3 runs to 15 residues. CDR1 is SGHRS and CDR2 is YFSETQ in the germline V gene. This chain's CDR3 is CASSLVAGGGETQYF. Partial CDR3 DNA: TGCGCCAGCAGCTTGGTTGCGGGAGGGGGAGAGACC.

Notes on this clone: The read ends 3 residues before the CDR3 terminus; that terminus is restored from the germline J gene. The chain carries TRBV20-1 and TRBJ2-1; 7 bases match TRBD2. The CDR3 has 15 residues. V was clipped by 0 bases and J by 4 bases; unmatched bases: 6. CDR1 DFQATT and CDR2 SNEGSKA come from the germline V gene (reference sequence). The CDR3 bases that were read are TGCAGTGCTAGAGATGGCGGGAGAAGTTACAATGAG. Translating it yields CSARDGGRSYNE. The entire CDR3 protein reads CSARDGGRSYNEQFF.